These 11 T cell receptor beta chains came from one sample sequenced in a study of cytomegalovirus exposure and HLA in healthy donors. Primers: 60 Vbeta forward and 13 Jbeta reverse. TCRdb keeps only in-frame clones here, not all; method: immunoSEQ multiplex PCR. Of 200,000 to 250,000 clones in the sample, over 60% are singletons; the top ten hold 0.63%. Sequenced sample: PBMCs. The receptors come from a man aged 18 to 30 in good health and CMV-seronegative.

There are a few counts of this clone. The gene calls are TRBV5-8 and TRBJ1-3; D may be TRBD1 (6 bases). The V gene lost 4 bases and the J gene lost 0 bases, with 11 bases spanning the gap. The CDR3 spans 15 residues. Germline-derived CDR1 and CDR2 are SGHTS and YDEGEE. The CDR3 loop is CASSRQAFSGNTIYF. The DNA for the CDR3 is TGTGCCAGCAGCCGACAGGCCTTCTCTGGAAACACCATATATTTT.

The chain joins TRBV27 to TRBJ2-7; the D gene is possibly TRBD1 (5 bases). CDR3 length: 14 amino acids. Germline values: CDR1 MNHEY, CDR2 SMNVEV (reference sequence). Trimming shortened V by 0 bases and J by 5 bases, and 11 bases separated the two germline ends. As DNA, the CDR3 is TGTGCCAGCAGTTTATCAGGGGTGTTAGACGAGCAGTACTTC. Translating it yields CASSLSGVLDEQYF.

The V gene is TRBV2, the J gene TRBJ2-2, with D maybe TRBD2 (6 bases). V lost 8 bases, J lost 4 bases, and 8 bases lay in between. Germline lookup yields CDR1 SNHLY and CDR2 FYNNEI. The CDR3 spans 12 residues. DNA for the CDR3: TGTGCCAGCGGGGGAGGCACCGGGGAGCTGTTTTTT. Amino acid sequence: CASGGGTGELFF.

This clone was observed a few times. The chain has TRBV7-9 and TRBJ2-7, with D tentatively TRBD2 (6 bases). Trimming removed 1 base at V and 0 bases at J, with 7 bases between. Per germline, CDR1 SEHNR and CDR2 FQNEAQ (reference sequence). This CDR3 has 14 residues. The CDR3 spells CASSLGSGSYEQYF. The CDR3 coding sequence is TGTGCCAGCAGCTTAGGTAGCGGCTCCTACGAGCAGTACTTC.

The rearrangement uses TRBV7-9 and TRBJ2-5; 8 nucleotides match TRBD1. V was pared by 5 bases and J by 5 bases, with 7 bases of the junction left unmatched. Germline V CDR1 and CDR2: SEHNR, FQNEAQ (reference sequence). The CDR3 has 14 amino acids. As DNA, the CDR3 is TGTGCCAGCAGCGGGGGACAGGCGGGGGAGACCCAGTACTTC. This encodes CASSGGQAGETQYF.

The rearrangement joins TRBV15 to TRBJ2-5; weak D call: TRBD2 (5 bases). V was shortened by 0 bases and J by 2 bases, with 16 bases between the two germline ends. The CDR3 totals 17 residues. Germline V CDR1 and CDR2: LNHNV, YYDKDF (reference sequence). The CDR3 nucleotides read TGTGCCACCAGCAGAGATCTGTTAGGGCGGGCGCAAGAGACCCAGTACTTC. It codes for CATSRDLLGRAQETQYF.

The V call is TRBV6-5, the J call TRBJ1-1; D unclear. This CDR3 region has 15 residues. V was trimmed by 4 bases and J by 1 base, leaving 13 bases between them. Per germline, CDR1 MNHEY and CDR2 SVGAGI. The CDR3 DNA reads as TGTGCCAGCAGTTCCACCCCTGGCGGGAACACTGAAGCTTTCTTT. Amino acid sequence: CASSSTPGGNTEAFF.

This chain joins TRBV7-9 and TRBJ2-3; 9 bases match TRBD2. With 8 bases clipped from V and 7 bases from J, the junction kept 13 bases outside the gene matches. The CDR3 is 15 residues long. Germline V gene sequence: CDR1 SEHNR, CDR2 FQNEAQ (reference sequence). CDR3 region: CASSWGSGRENTQYF. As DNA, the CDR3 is TGTGCCAGCTCTTGGGGTAGCGGGAGAGAGAATACGCAGTATTTT.

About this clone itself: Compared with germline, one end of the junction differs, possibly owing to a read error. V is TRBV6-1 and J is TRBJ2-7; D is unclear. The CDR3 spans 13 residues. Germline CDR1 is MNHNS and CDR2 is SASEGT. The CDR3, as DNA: TGTGCCAGCAGGGAAGTGGGCGCCTACGAGCAGTACTTC. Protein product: CASREVGAYEQYF.

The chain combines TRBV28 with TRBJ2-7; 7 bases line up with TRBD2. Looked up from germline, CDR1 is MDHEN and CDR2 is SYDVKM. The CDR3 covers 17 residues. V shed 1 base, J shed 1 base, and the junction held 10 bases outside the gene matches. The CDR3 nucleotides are TGTGCCAGCAGTTTATCCTCCCGGGAGGCCTCTTCCTACGAGCAGTACTTC. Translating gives CASSLSSREASSYEQYF.

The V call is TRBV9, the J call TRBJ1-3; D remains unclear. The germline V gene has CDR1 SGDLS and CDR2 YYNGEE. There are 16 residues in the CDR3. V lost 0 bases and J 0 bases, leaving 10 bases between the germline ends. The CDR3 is CASSVAGGYSGNTIYF. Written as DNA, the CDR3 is TGTGCCAGCAGCGTAGCTGGCGGGTACTCTGGAAACACCATATATTTT.